This T cell receptor (beta chain) derives from a study of cytotoxic CD8 clonotypes in ibrutinib-treated CLL. The V gene lost 4 bases and the J gene lost 5 bases, with 23 bases spanning the gap. CDR3 size: 17 residues. Germline V CDR1 and CDR2: SNHLY, FYNNEI. Using immunoSEQ multiplex PCR, the repertoire was profiled, and TCRdb retains in-frame clones only, with some absent. The data contain roughly 200,000 clones, 72% of them singletons. The chain employs TRBV2 and TRBJ1-2; maybe TRBD1 (6 bases). This specimen consisted of PBMCs, obtained after 24 months of ibrutinib treatment. The receptor comes from a human donor with chronic lymphocytic leukemia. For the CDR3, the DNA is TGTGCCAGCAGTGGAGCCGGGACATCCTTCGCTATGTATGGCTACACCTTC. This translates into CASSGAGTSFAMYGYTF.